The 6 T cell receptor beta chains below all came from one sample that was sequenced in a study of cytomegalovirus exposure and HLA in healthy donors. The PCR was carried out with 60 Vbeta primers and 13 Jbeta primers. The protocol was immunoSEQ multiplex PCR, while the TCRdb copy is restricted to in-frame clones and leaves out a portion. The sample contains some 180,000 clones, roughly 76% of which appear only once. The sequenced material came from PBMCs. The source is a male donor in good health and CMV-seronegative.

The chain joins TRBV7-6 to TRBJ1-4; D gene unclear. The length of the CDR3 is 15 residues. Germline values: CDR1 SGHVS, CDR2 FNYEAQ. Trimming removed 8 bases from V and 0 bases from J, with 13 bases in between. The CDR3 sequence: CASQRGPATNEKLFF. The CDR3 nucleotides read TGTGCCAGCCAGCGGGGTCCGGCAACTAATGAAAAACTGTTTTTT.

V and J are TRBV12-5 and TRBJ2-1; TRBD1 matches 7 bases. The ends lost 5 bases at V and 10 bases at J; junction bases unmatched: 11. The length of the CDR3 is 14 residues. Germline V CDR1 and CDR2: LGHNT, FRNRAP. The CDR3 loop is CASGPGEGAWEQFF. For the CDR3, the DNA is TGTGCTAGTGGTCCCGGAGAGGGGGCATGGGAGCAGTTCTTC.

CDR3 nucleotide sequence: TGTGCCAGCAGCTTGGACAGGGGAATTGAAAAACTGTTTTTT. It encodes CASSLDRGIEKLFF. The gene calls are TRBV5-6 and TRBJ1-4; 7 nucleotides line up with TRBD1. The germline V gene encodes CDR1 SGHDT and CDR2 YYEEEE. V shed 0 bases and J 7 bases; nucleotides not matched to a gene: 3. The CDR3 is 14 amino acids.

V usage is TRBV27 and J usage is TRBJ2-1, with D tentatively TRBD1 (6 bases). There are 14 residues in the CDR3. Germline-derived CDR1 and CDR2 are MNHEY and SMNVEV (reference sequence). Trimming took 7 bases from V and 2 from J, leaving 12 bases between them. Here the CDR3 DNA reads TGTGCCAGCACCAGGGGCTTGCCCTACAATGAGCAGTTCTTC. This translates into CASTRGLPYNEQFF.

This rearrangement joins TRBV18 to TRBJ1-1, with TRBD1 as a possible D gene (6 bases). CDR1 is KGHSH and CDR2 is LQKENI in the germline V gene. There are 15 residues in the CDR3. V was cut by 3 bases and J by 1 base, with 12 bases left in between. This CDR3 is CASSPGQMGNTEAFF. CDR3 in DNA: TGTGCCAGCTCACCCGGACAGATGGGGAACACTGAAGCTTTCTTT.

The chain recombines TRBV7-2 with TRBJ1-5, with unresolved D. Trimming took 5 bases from V and 4 from J, leaving 6 bases between them. Germline assignment: CDR1 SGHTA and CDR2 FQGNSA. The CDR3 has 12 residues. CDR3 sequence: CASSTSNQPQHF. The CDR3 nucleotides read TGTGCCAGCAGCACTTCGAATCAGCCCCAGCATTTT.